This entry lists 10 T cell receptor beta chains sequenced from one sample in a study of blood T cell repertoires in COVID-19. TCRdb keeps only in-frame clones here, not all; method: immunoSEQ multiplex PCR. The table has 45,000 to 70,000 clones, approximately 82% seen once; the top ten hold more than 8%. The sample was peripheral blood. These receptors were obtained from a woman aged 80 or older with acute or convalescent COVID-19.

V is TRBV3-1 (or the pseudogene TRBV3-2) and J is TRBJ1-5; tentative D call: TRBD1 (6 bases). Germline V gene sequence: CDR1 LGHDT, CDR2 YNNKEL (reference sequence). V lost 0 bases, J lost 7 bases, and 13 bases lay in between. The CDR3 has 15 residues. In DNA form, the CDR3 reads TGTGCCAGCAGCCAAGATAGGGGGTATTCCCAGCCCCAGCATTTT. Encoded protein: CASSQDRGYSQPQHF.

The chain links TRBV5-4 to TRBJ1-1; 11 positions agree with TRBD1. V lost 4 bases, J lost 1 base, and 3 bases stayed unmatched. Germline V gene lookup returns CDR1 SGHNT and CDR2 YYREEE (reference sequence). The CDR3 has 15 amino acids. Written as DNA, the CDR3 is TGTGCCAGCAGCCCGGGACAGGGGGGGAACACTGAAGCTTTCTTT. This gives the protein CASSPGQGGNTEAFF.

The chain employs TRBV19 and TRBJ2-6; 12 bases agree with TRBD1. The J segment lost 3 bases and the V segment lost 5 bases, leaving 8 bases of the junction unmatched. Per germline, CDR1 LNHDA and CDR2 SQIVND (reference sequence). There are 18 residues in the CDR3. CDR3 nucleotides: TGTGCCAGTAGTCCTGGGGGACAGGGGGCAGTTGGGGCCAACGTCCTGACTTTC. It specifies CASSPGGQGAVGANVLTF.

J is TRBJ1-4 and V is TRBV5-8, with 10 bases aligning to TRBD1. The CDR3 covers 20 residues. CDR1 and CDR2 from the germline V gene are SGHTS and YDEGEE. V gave up 4 bases and J gave up 8 bases; unmatched junction bases: 23. The CDR3 reads CASSPKEGFGTGEFGEKLFF. The CDR3 DNA reads as TGTGCCAGCAGCCCGAAGGAAGGTTTTGGGACAGGGGAATTTGGAGAAAAACTGTTTTTT.

This chain joins TRBV11-2 and TRBJ2-1; no clear D gene. The germline V gene has CDR1 SGHAT and CDR2 FQNNGV. The V and J ends lost 0 bases and 8 bases respectively, with 11 bases between them. The CDR3 is 14 amino acids. Here the CDR3 DNA reads TGTGCCAGCAGCTTAGAGCTACACACAGATGAGCAGTTCTTC. Its translation: CASSLELHTDEQFF.

This clone was picked up one time. V usage is TRBV7-2 and J usage is TRBJ2-1; TRBD2 matches at 8 bases. V was clipped by 5 bases and J by 6 bases; unmatched bases: 6. The germline V gene encodes CDR1 SGHTA and CDR2 FQGNSA. This CDR3 region has 14 residues. The CDR3 coding sequence is TGTGCCAGCAGCCGTAGCGGGGCCCCCAATGAGCAGTTCTTC. Its protein is CASSRSGAPNEQFF.

The gene calls are TRBV24-1 and TRBJ2-5; TRBD2 aligns across 11 bases. The CDR3 runs to 16 residues. The J segment lost 2 bases and the V segment lost 3 bases, leaving 4 bases of the junction unmatched. Germline loops: CDR1 KGHDR, CDR2 SFDVKD. In DNA, the CDR3 is TGTGCCACCAGTGATGGTAGCGGGAGGGGGCAAGAGACCCAGTACTTC. Its translation is CATSDGSGRGQETQYF.

The chain links TRBV6-5 to TRBJ2-1; the match to TRBD1 covers 7 bases. In germline, CDR1 is MNHEY, CDR2 SVGAGI. The length of the CDR3 is 12 residues. The trim removed 8 bases at V and 6 bases at J, leaving 4 bases unmatched. The CDR3 loop reads CASVRGRNEQFF. As DNA, the CDR3 is TGTGCCAGCGTTAGGGGGCGCAATGAGCAGTTCTTC.

This chain links TRBV29-1 with TRBJ2-1; D is possibly TRBD1 (5 bases). This CDR3 has 12 residues. Germline loops: CDR1 SQVTM, CDR2 ANQGSEA. V was shortened by 4 bases and J by 7 bases, with 11 bases between the two germline ends. This CDR3 reads CSVAQGGNEQFF. In DNA, the CDR3 is TGCAGCGTTGCCCAGGGTGGGAATGAGCAGTTCTTC.

V gene TRBV30 combines with J gene TRBJ1-4; 7 bases are shared with TRBD1. This CDR3 has 14 residues. Germline CDR1 reads GTSNPN; CDR2 reads SVGIG (reference sequence). Trimming took 0 bases from V and 8 from J; bases not matched to a gene: 6. For the CDR3, the DNA is TGTGCCTGGAGTGTAAAGGGGGCGAGGGAAAAACTGTTTTTT. Amino acids: CAWSVKGAREKLFF.